This TCR beta chain comes out of a study of T cell repertoires in cytomegalovirus infection. General study points: HLA-C-restricted TCR beta clonotypes specific for CMV led the ex vivo response. Cumulated frequencies of public TCR beta families served to identify carriers of CMV plus the relevant HLA.

This clonotype was counted a few times. Its antigen is undetermined. TCRdb recomputed calls from the reads with MiXCR, one row per CDR3 protein. Here the sample spans about 180,000 distinct CDR3 sequences, about 18% being singletons. The germline gives CDR1 SQVTM, CDR2 ANQGSEA. The junction had 7 bases not matched to a gene; V was cut back by 0 bases and J by 3 bases. The CDR3 has 16 amino acids. The specimen sequenced was CD8+ T cells from PBMCs. This receptor was obtained from a human donor in good health (CMV status not recorded). Some clones in this sample may be carry-over from other donors' samples. J is TRBJ2-1 and V is TRBV29-1; 8 bases agree with TRBD1. DNA of the CDR3: TGCAGCGTTGAAGACCTACCCGGACAGGGCTACAATGAGCAGTTCTTC. Protein product: CSVEDLPGQGYNEQFF.